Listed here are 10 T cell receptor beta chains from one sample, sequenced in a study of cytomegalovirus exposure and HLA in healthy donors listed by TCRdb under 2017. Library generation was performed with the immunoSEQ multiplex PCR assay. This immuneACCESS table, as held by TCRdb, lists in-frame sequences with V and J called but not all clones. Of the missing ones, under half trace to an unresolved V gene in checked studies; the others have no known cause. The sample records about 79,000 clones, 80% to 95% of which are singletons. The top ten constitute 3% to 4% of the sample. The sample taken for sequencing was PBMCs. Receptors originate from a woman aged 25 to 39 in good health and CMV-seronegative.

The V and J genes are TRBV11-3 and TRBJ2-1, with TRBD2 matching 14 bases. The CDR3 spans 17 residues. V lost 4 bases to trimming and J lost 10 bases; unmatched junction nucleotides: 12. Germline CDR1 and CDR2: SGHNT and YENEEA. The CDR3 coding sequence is TGTGCCAGCAGCTCCCAAGTCGGGACTAGCGGGAGAAACGAGCAGTTCTTC. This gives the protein CASSSQVGTSGRNEQFF.

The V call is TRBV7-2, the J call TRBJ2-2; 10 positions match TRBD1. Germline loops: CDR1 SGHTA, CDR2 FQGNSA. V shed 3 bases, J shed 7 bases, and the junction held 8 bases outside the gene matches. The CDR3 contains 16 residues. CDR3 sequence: CASSLTGTGVVGELFF. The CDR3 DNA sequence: TGTGCCAGCAGCTTGACCGGGACAGGGGTGGTCGGGGAGCTGTTTTTT.

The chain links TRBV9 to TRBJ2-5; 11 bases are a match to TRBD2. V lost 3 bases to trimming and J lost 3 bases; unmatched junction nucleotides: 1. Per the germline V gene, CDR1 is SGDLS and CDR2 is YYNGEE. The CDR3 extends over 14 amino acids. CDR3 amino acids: CASSASGRKETQYF. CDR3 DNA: TGTGCCAGCAGCGCTAGCGGGAGGAAAGAGACCCAGTACTTC.

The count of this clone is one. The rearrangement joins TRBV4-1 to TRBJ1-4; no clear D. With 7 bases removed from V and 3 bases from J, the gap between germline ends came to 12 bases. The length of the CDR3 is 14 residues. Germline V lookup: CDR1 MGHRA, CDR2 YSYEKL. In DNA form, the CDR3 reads TGCGCCAGCACCAAAATTACTGCTAATGAAAAACTGTTTTTT. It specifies CASTKITANEKLFF.

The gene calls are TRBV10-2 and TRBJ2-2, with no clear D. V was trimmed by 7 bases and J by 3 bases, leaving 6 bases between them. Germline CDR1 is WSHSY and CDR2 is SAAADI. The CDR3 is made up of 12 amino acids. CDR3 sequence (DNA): TGCGCCAGCACCCTGTACACCGGGGAGCTGTTTTTT. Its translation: CASTLYTGELFF.

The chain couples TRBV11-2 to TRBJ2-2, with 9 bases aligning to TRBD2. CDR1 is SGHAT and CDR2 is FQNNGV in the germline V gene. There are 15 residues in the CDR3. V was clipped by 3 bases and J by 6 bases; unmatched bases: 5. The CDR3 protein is CASSFSLAGPGELFF. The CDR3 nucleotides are TGTGCCAGCAGCTTTTCACTAGCGGGTCCCGGGGAGCTGTTTTTT. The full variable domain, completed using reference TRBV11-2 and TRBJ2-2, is EAGVAQSPRYKIIEKRQSVAFWCNPISGHATLYWYQQILGQGPKLLIQFQNNGVVDDSQLPKDRFSAERLKGVDSTLKIQPAKLEDSAVYLCASSFSLAGPGELFFGEGSRLTVL.

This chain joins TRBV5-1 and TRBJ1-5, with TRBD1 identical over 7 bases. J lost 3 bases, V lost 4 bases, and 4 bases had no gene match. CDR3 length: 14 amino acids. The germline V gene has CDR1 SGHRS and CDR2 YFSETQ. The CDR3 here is CASSPGTVNQPQHF. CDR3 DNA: TGCGCCAGCAGCCCCGGGACAGTCAATCAGCCCCAGCATTTT.

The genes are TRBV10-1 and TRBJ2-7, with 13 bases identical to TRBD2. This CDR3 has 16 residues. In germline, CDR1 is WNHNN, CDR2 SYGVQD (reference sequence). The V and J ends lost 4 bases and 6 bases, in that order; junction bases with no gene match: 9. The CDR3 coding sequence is TGCGCCAGCAGTGGGATGGATGGGACTAGCGGGACCGAGCAGTACTTC. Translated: CASSGMDGTSGTEQYF.

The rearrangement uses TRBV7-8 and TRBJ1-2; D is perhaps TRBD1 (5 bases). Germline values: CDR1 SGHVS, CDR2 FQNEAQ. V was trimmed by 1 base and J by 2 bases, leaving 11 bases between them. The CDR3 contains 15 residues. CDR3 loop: CASSLDGGANYGYTF. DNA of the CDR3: TGTGCCAGCAGCTTAGACGGTGGGGCGAACTATGGCTACACCTTC. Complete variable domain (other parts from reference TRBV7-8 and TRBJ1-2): GAGVSQSPRYKVAKRGQDVALRCDPISGHVSLFWYQQALGQGPEFLTYFQNEAQLDKSGLPSDRFFAERPEGSVSTLKIQRTQQEDSAVYLCASSLDGGANYGYTFGSGTRLTVV.

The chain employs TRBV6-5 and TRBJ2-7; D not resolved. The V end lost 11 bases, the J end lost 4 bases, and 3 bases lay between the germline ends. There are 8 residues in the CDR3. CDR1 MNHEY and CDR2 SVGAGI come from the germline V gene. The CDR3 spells CAPYEQYF. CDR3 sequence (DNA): TGTGCCCCTTACGAGCAGTACTTC.